The entry that follows covers one TCR beta chain sequence. Its antigen remains unidentified. The sample comes from a study of cytotoxic CD8 clonotypes in ibrutinib-treated CLL. Study information: Across the patients, about a dozen were relapsed/refractory, more than 14 treatment-naive and fewer than 18 IGHV unmutated. Investigators reported roughly 24 partial and 2 complete responses; after median around 6 years, roughly 15 patients remained remitted and about twelve progressed. Findings of the study overall: On treatment, the uncommon public clonotypes contracted or remained stable.

Germline V gene sequence: CDR1 SGHRS, CDR2 YFSETQ. The trim removed 0 bases at V and 5 bases at J, leaving 8 bases unmatched. This CDR3 is 16 amino acids long. The repertoire was sequenced with immunoSEQ multiplex PCR; TCRdb's copy has only in-frame clones and lacks some. The sample holds 250,000 to 350,000 clones, more than 70% seen once. The clonotype originates from a human donor with chronic lymphocytic leukemia. Here the sequenced sample was PBMCs, taken at disease progression, from a patient treated with ibrutinib. The chain joins TRBV5-1 to TRBJ2-5, with 9 bases that match TRBD1. CDR3 sequence: CASSLVSGQGLETQYF. Written as DNA, the CDR3 is TGCGCCAGCAGCTTGGTGTCTGGACAGGGGTTGGAGACCCAGTACTTC.